This is a list of T cell receptor beta chains from one sample in a study of shared clonotypes between healthy human individuals. The table came from immunoSEQ multiplex PCR; TCRdb's copy has only in-frame clones and leaves some out. The table lists millions of clones, around 90% of them singletons. Sequencing was performed on naive CD4+ T cells sorted from blood. The receptors were sampled from a man between 18 and 29 years old in good health. The CDR3 runs from the conserved cysteine through the conserved F or W. A D gene is named only where the DNA matches it firmly. Clone size, where shown, is once, few, many, or a class for clones that have expanded.

abundance: .; v_gene: TRBV6-1; d_gene: TRBD1; j_gene: TRBJ2-7; CDR3nt: TGTGCCAGCAGACAGACAGGGGGCTACGAGCAGTACTTC; CDR3aa: CASRQTGGYEQYF
abundance: .; v_gene: TRBV30; d_gene: .; j_gene: TRBJ1-4; CDR3nt: TGTGCCTGGAGTGTACAAGGGAGTGAAAAACTGTTTTTT; CDR3aa: CAWSVQGSEKLFF
abundance: .; v_gene: TRBV7-9; d_gene: TRBD1; j_gene: TRBJ2-6; CDR3nt: TGTGCCAGCAGCCTCAGGGGGTTTGGGGCCAACGTCCTGACTTTC; CDR3aa: CASSLRGFGANVLTF
abundance: once; v_gene: TRBV6-6; d_gene: .; j_gene: TRBJ2-2; CDR3nt: TGTGCCAGCAGTTACTCTGCTGGGGGTGGCGGGGAGCTGTTTTTT; CDR3aa: CASSYSAGGGGELFF
abundance: .; v_gene: TRBV6-1; d_gene: TRBD1; j_gene: TRBJ1-6; CDR3nt: TGTGCCAGCAGTGAGGACAGGGTTTTTCGCTCCTATAATTCACCCCTCCACTTT; CDR3aa: CASSEDRVFRSYNSPLHF
abundance: .; v_gene: TRBV30; d_gene: TRBD1; j_gene: TRBJ1-1; CDR3nt: TGTGCCTGGGAGTCGTACAGGGGGAACACTGAAGCTTTCTTT; CDR3aa: CAWESYRGNTEAFF
abundance: .; v_gene: TRBV7-2; d_gene: TRBD1; j_gene: TRBJ2-7; CDR3nt: TGTGCCAGCAGCTTTGACAGGGCTAGCTCCTACGAGCAGTACTTC; CDR3aa: CASSFDRASSYEQYF
abundance: .; v_gene: TRBV5-1; d_gene: .; j_gene: TRBJ2-5; CDR3nt: TGCGCCAGCAGCTTGTCCTTTGGCAGGTCCCAAGAGACCCAGTACTTC; CDR3aa: CASSLSFGRSQETQYF
abundance: .; v_gene: TRBV15; d_gene: .; j_gene: TRBJ1-4; CDR3nt: TGTGCCACCAGCCTAGGGGTTGGTGGGGAAAAACTGTTTTTT; CDR3aa: CATSLGVGGEKLFF
abundance: .; v_gene: TRBV10-3; d_gene: .; j_gene: TRBJ2-1; CDR3nt: TGTGCCATCAGTCCGTCGGGGAGCTCCTACAATGAGCAGTTCTTC; CDR3aa: CAISPSGSSYNEQFF
abundance: .; v_gene: TRBV5-4; d_gene: .; j_gene: TRBJ1-4; CDR3nt: TGTGCCAGCAGCCGCGACGGGACAACTAATGAAAAACTGTTTTTT; CDR3aa: CASSRDGTTNEKLFF
abundance: .; v_gene: TRBV6-4; d_gene: .; j_gene: TRBJ2-7; CDR3nt: TGTGCCAGCAGATCATGGGGGGGGCCCCGCATCTACGAGCAGTACTTC; CDR3aa: CASRSWGGPRIYEQYF
abundance: .; v_gene: TRBV19; d_gene: TRBD2; j_gene: TRBJ2-3; CDR3nt: TGTGCCAGTAAGGTTAGCGGGGCAGATACGCAGTATTTT; CDR3aa: CASKVSGADTQYF
abundance: .; v_gene: TRBV5-1; d_gene: .; j_gene: TRBJ1-6; CDR3nt: TGCGCCAGCAGCTGGGTGGGACGCAATAATTCACCCCTCCACTTT; CDR3aa: CASSWVGRNNSPLHF
abundance: .; v_gene: TRBV18; d_gene: .; j_gene: TRBJ1-3; CDR3nt: TGTGCCAGCTCCCGGCCCCCAGGGACGGCTGGAAACACCATATATTTT; CDR3aa: CASSRPPGTAGNTIYF